The rows below give T cell receptor beta chains drawn from one sample of a study of blood T cell repertoires in COVID-19. The assay was immunoSEQ multiplex PCR, and TCRdb's table has in-frame clones only and misses some. The sample yields under 300,000 clones, roughly nine tenths seen once. The sample taken for sequencing was PBMCs or T cells enriched from blood (not recorded which). Receptors were obtained from a woman in her twenties or thirties with acute COVID-19. The CDR3 runs from the conserved cysteine through the conserved F or W. Fields, in order: D gene, J gene, V gene, clone size, CDR3 DNA, CDR3 protein. The D gene is left open where the match is weak. Where a row states a size, it is once, few, many or the class of an expanded clone; other rows omit it.

d_call: NA
j_call: TRBJ2-3
v_call: TRBV5-5
clone_size: NA
cdr3_nt: TGTGCCAGCAGCTTGGGTCCGCGACAGGCGACAGATACGCAGTATTTT
cdr3_aa: CASSLGPRQATDTQYF

d_call: NA
j_call: TRBJ2-7
v_call: TRBV30
clone_size: NA
cdr3_nt: TGTGCCTGGAGCCGGGATTCCTTGCCCGAGCAGTACTTC
cdr3_aa: CAWSRDSLPEQYF

d_call: NA
j_call: TRBJ2-7
v_call: TRBV2
clone_size: NA
cdr3_nt: TGTGCCAGCAGTACGGGACTCTACGAGCAGTACTTC
cdr3_aa: CASSTGLYEQYF

d_call: NA
j_call: TRBJ2-7
v_call: TRBV4-1
clone_size: NA
cdr3_nt: TGCGCCAGCAGCCAAGATAGGGGGAGCGTCCCCAACGAGCAGTACTTC
cdr3_aa: CASSQDRGSVPNEQYF

d_call: NA
j_call: TRBJ1-5
v_call: TRBV2
clone_size: NA
cdr3_nt: TGTGCCAGCGCCGGGACATGGGCTCAGCCCCAGCATTTT
cdr3_aa: CASAGTWAQPQHF

d_call: TRBD2
j_call: TRBJ2-3
v_call: TRBV7-3
clone_size: NA
cdr3_nt: TGTGCCAGCAGCTCCAGCGGGGTCACAGATACGCAGTATTTT
cdr3_aa: CASSSSGVTDTQYF

d_call: TRBD1
j_call: TRBJ1-2
v_call: TRBV27
clone_size: NA
cdr3_nt: TGTGCCAGCAGTTTATCCTTGACAGGGCCGGCTAACTATGGCTACACCTTC
cdr3_aa: CASSLSLTGPANYGYTF

d_call: TRBD1
j_call: TRBJ1-4
v_call: TRBV19
clone_size: NA
cdr3_nt: TGTGCCAGTAGTATAGATGGGACAGTGGATGAAAAACTGTTTTTT
cdr3_aa: CASSIDGTVDEKLFF

d_call: NA
j_call: TRBJ2-7
v_call: TRBV9
clone_size: NA
cdr3_nt: TGTGCCAGCAGCGTAGTCGGAAACAGTTACGAGCAGTACTTC
cdr3_aa: CASSVVGNSYEQYF

d_call: NA
j_call: TRBJ1-1
v_call: TRBV7-9
clone_size: few
cdr3_nt: TGTGCCAGCAGCTTAGCGGGAGAGAACACTGAAGCTTTCTTT
cdr3_aa: CASSLAGENTEAFF

d_call: TRBD2
j_call: TRBJ2-3
v_call: TRBV24-1
clone_size: NA
cdr3_nt: TGTGCCACCAGTGATCCCCCTAGCGGGGGGGCCGCGCAGTATTTT
cdr3_aa: CATSDPPSGGAAQYF

d_call: NA
j_call: TRBJ1-5
v_call: TRBV25-1
clone_size: NA
cdr3_nt: TGTGCCAGCAGTGCCTCCGCCGGGCCCCAGCATTTT
cdr3_aa: CASSASAGPQHF

d_call: NA
j_call: TRBJ1-5
v_call: TRBV12-3/TRBV12-4
clone_size: NA
cdr3_nt: TGTGCCAGCAGTCCGGACATAGGGCAGCCCCAGCATTTT
cdr3_aa: CASSPDIGQPQHF

d_call: NA
j_call: TRBJ1-6
v_call: TRBV9
clone_size: few
cdr3_nt: TGTGCCAGCAGCGTAGGGGGGGGATCACCCCTCCACTTT
cdr3_aa: CASSVGGGSPLHF

d_call: TRBD1
j_call: TRBJ2-7
v_call: TRBV28
clone_size: NA
cdr3_nt: TGTGCCAGCCGGACAGGGTCGGTCGAGCAATACTTC
cdr3_aa: CASRTGSVEQYF

d_call: NA
j_call: TRBJ2-7
v_call: TRBV9
clone_size: few
cdr3_nt: TGTGCCAGCAGCGTAGGGGGCGGGACCGCCTACGAGCAGTACTTC
cdr3_aa: CASSVGGGTAYEQYF

d_call: TRBD1
j_call: TRBJ1-4
v_call: TRBV28
clone_size: NA
cdr3_nt: TGTGCCAGCAGCTCTAGACAGGGGCGCAGTGAAAAACTGTTTTTT
cdr3_aa: CASSSRQGRSEKLFF

d_call: NA
j_call: TRBJ2-3
v_call: TRBV18
clone_size: NA
cdr3_nt: TGTGCCAGCTCACCAACGGGGGATACGCAGTATTTT
cdr3_aa: CASSPTGDTQYF

d_call: NA
j_call: TRBJ1-6
v_call: TRBV4-1
clone_size: NA
cdr3_nt: TGCGCCAGCAGCCAACGAGGACCCCTCCACTTT
cdr3_aa: CASSQRGPLHF

d_call: TRBD2
j_call: TRBJ2-1
v_call: TRBV6-4
clone_size: NA
cdr3_nt: TGTGCCAGCAGTGACAGCGGGGCGAAATACAATGAGCAGTTCTTC
cdr3_aa: CASSDSGAKYNEQFF

d_call: NA
j_call: TRBJ2-1
v_call: TRBV6-4
clone_size: NA
cdr3_nt: TGTGCCAGCAGTGTCAGGCCAACCAATGAGCAGTTCTTC
cdr3_aa: CASSVRPTNEQFF

d_call: TRBD2
j_call: TRBJ2-1
v_call: TRBV3-1/TRBV3-2
clone_size: NA
cdr3_nt: TGTGCCAGCAGCCAAGGACAGCGGGGGGGCCTCAATGAGCAGTTCTTC
cdr3_aa: CASSQGQRGGLNEQFF

d_call: NA
j_call: TRBJ1-1
v_call: TRBV6-1
clone_size: NA
cdr3_nt: TGTGCCAGCAGTGAAGCTGTTGCGGGGAACACTGAAGCTTTCTTT
cdr3_aa: CASSEAVAGNTEAFF

d_call: NA
j_call: TRBJ1-2
v_call: TRBV19
clone_size: NA
cdr3_nt: TGTGCCAGTAGTGGAACCGCCGGGGAAGCCTATGGCTACACCTTC
cdr3_aa: CASSGTAGEAYGYTF

d_call: TRBD2
j_call: TRBJ2-5
v_call: TRBV11-2
clone_size: NA
cdr3_nt: TGTGCCAGCAGCTTAACAGGGACTAGCGGGGGGTGGGAGACCCAGTACTTC
cdr3_aa: CASSLTGTSGGWETQYF

d_call: NA
j_call: TRBJ1-3
v_call: TRBV2
clone_size: NA
cdr3_nt: TGTGCCAGCAGCGCCGACCACAGCTCTGGAAACACCATATATTTT
cdr3_aa: CASSADHSSGNTIYF